The rows below give T cell receptor beta chains drawn from one sample of a study of blood T cell repertoires in COVID-19. Clones were read by immunoSEQ multiplex PCR, and TCRdb kept only the in-frame ones, dropping some. The table records fewer than 500,000 clones, over 65% of them present only once. Specimen: peripheral blood. The receptors were sampled from a human donor with acute or convalescent COVID-19. The donor label of this sample is uncertain. The CDR3 runs from the conserved cysteine through the conserved F or W. The order of the fields is clone size, CDR3 length, V gene, J gene, CDR3 protein. Size tells how often a clone was seen (once, few, many) or the class of an expanded clone, and some rows leave it out.

clone_size: -
cdr3_length: 15
v_call: TRBV5-1
j_call: TRBJ1-4
cdr3_aa: CASSRSTAGNEKLFF

clone_size: -
cdr3_length: 17
v_call: TRBV20-1
j_call: TRBJ1-1
cdr3_aa: CSASLRGRRHGNTEAFF

clone_size: -
cdr3_length: 13
v_call: TRBV12-3/TRBV12-4
j_call: TRBJ1-2
cdr3_aa: CASSFRQGDGYTF

clone_size: -
cdr3_length: 15
v_call: TRBV2
j_call: TRBJ2-2
cdr3_aa: CASSQSGTFTGELFF

clone_size: -
cdr3_length: 17
v_call: TRBV7-9
j_call: TRBJ2-3
cdr3_aa: CASSFPPSGVSTDTQYF

clone_size: -
cdr3_length: 13
v_call: TRBV28
j_call: TRBJ1-2
cdr3_aa: CASRAGNGGPYTF

clone_size: -
cdr3_length: 14
v_call: TRBV7-9
j_call: TRBJ1-4
cdr3_aa: CASSTRGGNEKLFF

clone_size: -
cdr3_length: 17
v_call: TRBV7-6
j_call: TRBJ1-1
cdr3_aa: CASSSQGLALVNTEAFF

clone_size: -
cdr3_length: 15
v_call: TRBV5-4
j_call: TRBJ2-5
cdr3_aa: CASSLVSSGQETQYF

clone_size: few
cdr3_length: 14
v_call: TRBV19
j_call: TRBJ1-2
cdr3_aa: CASSLTGRNYGYTF

clone_size: -
cdr3_length: 14
v_call: TRBV5-8
j_call: TRBJ1-2
cdr3_aa: CASSLPGINYGYTF

clone_size: -
cdr3_length: 15
v_call: TRBV7-9
j_call: TRBJ1-1
cdr3_aa: CASSQWTGEGTEAFF

clone_size: -
cdr3_length: 13
v_call: TRBV4-1
j_call: TRBJ1-4
cdr3_aa: CASTRTTNEKLFF

clone_size: few
cdr3_length: 17
v_call: TRBV5-8
j_call: TRBJ2-5
cdr3_aa: CASSLIYRARVQETQYF

clone_size: -
cdr3_length: 14
v_call: TRBV7-9
j_call: TRBJ2-1
cdr3_aa: CASMWTSADNEQFF

clone_size: many
cdr3_length: 13
v_call: TRBV14
j_call: TRBJ1-6
cdr3_aa: CASSGFARSPLHF

clone_size: once
cdr3_length: 13
v_call: TRBV2
j_call: TRBJ2-2
cdr3_aa: CASMKRETGELFF

clone_size: -
cdr3_length: 15
v_call: TRBV2
j_call: TRBJ2-7
cdr3_aa: CASSQLAGGSYEQYF

clone_size: -
cdr3_length: 16
v_call: TRBV29-1
j_call: TRBJ2-5
cdr3_aa: CSVEGGREGWSETQYF

clone_size: -
cdr3_length: 13
v_call: TRBV19
j_call: TRBJ1-6
cdr3_aa: CAAGSSYNSPLHF

clone_size: -
cdr3_length: 14
v_call: TRBV2
j_call: TRBJ2-7
cdr3_aa: CASRTDRVQGEQYF

clone_size: -
cdr3_length: 20
v_call: TRBV12-1
j_call: TRBJ2-3
cdr3_aa: CASSSSNVRRTSGGTDTQYF

clone_size: -
cdr3_length: 14
v_call: TRBV24-1
j_call: TRBJ1-5
cdr3_aa: CATSETGNNQPQHF

clone_size: -
cdr3_length: 18
v_call: TRBV19
j_call: TRBJ1-2
cdr3_aa: CASSIDRLSPFRSYGYTF

clone_size: -
cdr3_length: 17
v_call: TRBV7-9
j_call: TRBJ1-4
cdr3_aa: CASSLGDWGATNEKLFF

clone_size: -
cdr3_length: 14
v_call: TRBV28
j_call: TRBJ1-2
cdr3_aa: CASSPTGGRRGYTF